These T cell receptor beta chains were read from a single sample in a study of beta chain features in type 1 diabetes. Clones were read by immunoSEQ multiplex PCR, and TCRdb kept only the in-frame ones, dropping some. This table has approximately 46,000 clones, 35% to 55% appearing once. Sequencing was carried out using stem cell memory CD4+ T cells from blood. Receptors originate from a man aged 25 to 40 with type 1 diabetes. Both conserved end residues are part of each CDR3. The D gene is left open where the match is weak. The size field is filled for only some rows; it gives once, few, many or a size class.

cdr3_aa	cdr3_nt	v_call	d_call	j_call	cdr3_length	clone_size
CASMSGLNTGELFF	TGTGCCAGCATGAGCGGATTGAACACCGGGGAGCTGTTTTTT	TRBV2	-	TRBJ2-2	14	few
CASSNGLQETQYF	TGTGCCAGCTCAAATGGACTACAAGAGACCCAGTACTTC	TRBV18	-	TRBJ2-5	13	-
CASSQVVSGSYEQYF	TGTGCCAGCAGCCAAGTGGTGAGCGGCTCCTACGAGCAGTACTTC	TRBV4-2	-	TRBJ2-7	15	few
CSVGDSYEKLFF	TGCAGCGTTGGGGACAGTTATGAAAAACTGTTTTTT	TRBV29-1	TRBD1	TRBJ1-4	12	once
CASSPSSDTEAFF	TGTGCCAGCTCACCCTCGTCGGACACTGAAGCTTTCTTT	TRBV18	-	TRBJ1-1	13	-
CASSYLGQGAYEQYF	TGTGCCAGCAGTTACTTGGGACAGGGCGCCTACGAGCAGTACTTC	TRBV6-6	TRBD1	TRBJ2-7	15	few
CASSQELAWDTQYF	TGTGCCAGCAGCCAAGAACTCGCATGGGATACGCAGTATTTT	TRBV4-2	-	TRBJ2-3	14	-
CASSSAGNSYEQYF	TGCGCCAGCAGCTCAGCGGGGAACTCCTACGAGCAGTACTTC	TRBV5-1	TRBD2	TRBJ2-7	14	few
CASSWAGAAYEQYF	TGTGCCAGCAGTTGGGCAGGGGCGGCCTACGAGCAGTACTTC	TRBV28	-	TRBJ2-7	14	-
CASSLGDRFVGETQYF	TGCGCCAGCAGCTTGGGGGACAGGTTTGTGGGCGAGACCCAGTACTTC	TRBV5-1	TRBD1	TRBJ2-5	16	-
CASSSSRGQETQYF	TGTGCCAGCAGCTCTTCACGGGGCCAAGAGACCCAGTACTTC	TRBV11-2	-	TRBJ2-5	14	-
CASSLTGVNTEAFF	TGTGCCAGCAGTTTAACCGGGGTGAACACTGAAGCTTTCTTT	TRBV28	-	TRBJ1-1	14	-
CASSQDLNYEQYF	TGTGCCAGCAGTCAGGACTTAAACTACGAGCAGTACTTC	TRBV6-5	-	TRBJ2-7	13	-
CASSFGGKNIQYF	TGTGCCAGCAGCTTCGGCGGGAAAAACATTCAGTACTTC	TRBV11-2	-	TRBJ2-4	13	few
CASSPSPGLAGVSSYNEQFF	TGTGCCAGCTCACCGTCACCGGGACTAGCGGGGGTAAGCTCCTACAATGAGCAGTTCTTC	TRBV18	TRBD2	TRBJ2-1	20	few
CASSFLVDSTSYEQYF	TGCGCCAGCAGCTTCCTCGTCGACAGTACCTCCTACGAGCAGTACTTC	TRBV5-1	-	TRBJ2-7	16	few
CASSPKGQGANTEAFF	TGTGCCAGCTCACCCAAGGGGCAGGGGGCTAACACTGAAGCTTTCTTT	TRBV18	TRBD1	TRBJ1-1	16	-